The rows below give T cell receptor beta chains drawn from one sample of a study of CD8 T cells in Susac syndrome. TCRdb called the immunoSEQ multiplex PCR reads again in MiXCR, with one record for every CDR3 protein. This repertoire shows approximately 200,000 distinct CDR3 sequences, roughly nine tenths found once; its top ten account for around 0.15%. Sample: CD8+ T cells from PBMCs. The origin of the receptors is a human donor with multiple sclerosis. Each CDR3 is given with its conserved first and last residue. D genes are given only for firm matches. Clone size is not always given. Where it is, it says once, few, many or a class for expanded clones.

abundance: -
d_gene: -
j_gene: TRBJ2-7
v_gene: TRBV29-1
CDR3nt: TGCAGCGTTGAAGATCAGGTAGAGGAGCAGTACTTC
CDR3aa: CSVEDQVEEQYF

abundance: -
d_gene: -
j_gene: TRBJ2-1
v_gene: TRBV4-1
CDR3nt: TGCGCCAGCAGCCAGATCCCCCTTAACAATGAGCAGTTCTTC
CDR3aa: CASSQIPLNNEQFF

abundance: once
d_gene: -
j_gene: TRBJ2-1
v_gene: TRBV5-1
CDR3nt: TGCGCCAGCAGCTCCCCGACTAGCAATGAGCAGTTCTTC
CDR3aa: CASSSPTSNEQFF

abundance: -
d_gene: TRBD2
j_gene: TRBJ2-1
v_gene: TRBV27
CDR3nt: TGTGCCAGCAGTCCCTCTAGCGGGTTTACCTACAATGAGCAGTTCTTC
CDR3aa: CASSPSSGFTYNEQFF

abundance: -
d_gene: TRBD2
j_gene: TRBJ2-1
v_gene: TRBV6-1
CDR3nt: TGTGCCAGCAGTGGGACTAGCGGAAGCAACTACAATGAGCAGTTCTTC
CDR3aa: CASSGTSGSNYNEQFF

abundance: -
d_gene: TRBD2
j_gene: TRBJ2-4
v_gene: TRBV4-3
CDR3nt: TGCGCCAGCAGCCAGGAACGGGGACTAGCGGGAGGGCTTCAGTACTTC
CDR3aa: CASSQERGLAGGLQYF

abundance: few
d_gene: TRBD1
j_gene: TRBJ2-1
v_gene: TRBV6-5
CDR3nt: TGTGCCAGCAGTTCCGGGACAGGGGGCAATGAGCAGTTCTTC
CDR3aa: CASSSGTGGNEQFF

abundance: -
d_gene: -
j_gene: TRBJ2-5
v_gene: TRBV7-3
CDR3nt: TGTGCCAGCAGCTTAATTGGCGGCGAAGAGACCCAGTACTTC
CDR3aa: CASSLIGGEETQYF

abundance: -
d_gene: TRBD1
j_gene: TRBJ2-7
v_gene: TRBV13
CDR3nt: TGTGCCAGCAGCTTCGGGACAGGGAGGAACGAGCAGTACTTC
CDR3aa: CASSFGTGRNEQYF

abundance: -
d_gene: -
j_gene: TRBJ2-1
v_gene: TRBV6-2/TRBV6-3
CDR3nt: TGTGCCAGCAGTCAGACAGATAACAATGAGCAGTTCTTC
CDR3aa: CASSQTDNNEQFF

abundance: -
d_gene: -
j_gene: TRBJ2-7
v_gene: TRBV7-9
CDR3nt: TGTGCCAGCAGCTTCCCCGCGGGAGAGCAGTACTTC
CDR3aa: CASSFPAGEQYF

abundance: -
d_gene: TRBD2
j_gene: TRBJ2-5
v_gene: TRBV6-5
CDR3nt: TGTGCCAGCAGTTACTCAGGGACTAGCGGGGGATACCAAGAGGATAAGTACTTC
CDR3aa: CASSYSGTSGGYQEDKYF

abundance: once
d_gene: TRBD1
j_gene: TRBJ1-2
v_gene: TRBV11-1
CDR3nt: TGTGCCAGCAGCCTCGGGACAGGGTGGCCCTATGGCTACACCTTC
CDR3aa: CASSLGTGWPYGYTF

abundance: once
d_gene: -
j_gene: TRBJ2-5
v_gene: TRBV19
CDR3nt: TGTGCCAGTAGTATCGCCGGGTGGGAGACCCAGTACTTC
CDR3aa: CASSIAGWETQYF

abundance: -
d_gene: TRBD2
j_gene: TRBJ2-1
v_gene: TRBV7-3
CDR3nt: TGTGCCAGCAGCCCGACGGGGGGGCCGCACAATGAGCAGTTCTTC
CDR3aa: CASSPTGGPHNEQFF

abundance: -
d_gene: -
j_gene: TRBJ1-3
v_gene: TRBV28
CDR3nt: TGTGCCAGCACCCACGGAGGGGATATCAACTCTGGAAACACCATATATTTT
CDR3aa: CASTHGGDINSGNTIYF

abundance: -
d_gene: TRBD1
j_gene: TRBJ1-2
v_gene: TRBV24-1
CDR3nt: TGTGCCACCTGGACAGGAAACTATGGCTACACCTTC
CDR3aa: CATWTGNYGYTF

abundance: -
d_gene: -
j_gene: TRBJ1-1
v_gene: TRBV13
CDR3nt: TGTGCCAGCAGCCAGACAGGAAGGAAGGAAGCTTTCTTT
CDR3aa: CASSQTGRKEAFF

abundance: -
d_gene: TRBD1
j_gene: TRBJ2-7
v_gene: TRBV6-2/TRBV6-3
CDR3nt: TGTGCCAGCAGTTCGACAGGGACCTACGAGCAGTACTTC
CDR3aa: CASSSTGTYEQYF

abundance: once
d_gene: -
j_gene: TRBJ2-7
v_gene: TRBV7-2
CDR3nt: TGTGCCAGCAGCCCAGGACAGAGGAGCTCCTACGAGCAGTACTTC
CDR3aa: CASSPGQRSSYEQYF

abundance: -
d_gene: -
j_gene: TRBJ2-1
v_gene: TRBV23-1
CDR3nt: TGCGCCAGCAGTCAATGGTGCCACAGGGTCACCTACAATGAGCAGTTCTTC
CDR3aa: CASSQWCHRVTYNEQFF

abundance: -
d_gene: TRBD2
j_gene: TRBJ2-7
v_gene: TRBV5-1
CDR3nt: TGCGCCAGCAGTCCCCACGGGGGGACCTACGAGCAGTACTTC
CDR3aa: CASSPHGGTYEQYF

abundance: once
d_gene: -
j_gene: TRBJ2-5
v_gene: TRBV7-9
CDR3nt: TGTGCCAGCAGCTTATCTATACTAGGACAAGAGACCCAGTACTTC
CDR3aa: CASSLSILGQETQYF

abundance: -
d_gene: TRBD2
j_gene: TRBJ2-3
v_gene: TRBV6-6
CDR3nt: TGTGCCAGCAGTTACTCGGGGGGGAGTATCACAGATACGCAGTATTTT
CDR3aa: CASSYSGGSITDTQYF

abundance: -
d_gene: -
j_gene: TRBJ2-7
v_gene: TRBV5-6
CDR3nt: TGTGCCAGCAGCTGGGGTAGGAGGGTCGAGCAGTACTTC
CDR3aa: CASSWGRRVEQYF

abundance: -
d_gene: -
j_gene: TRBJ1-1
v_gene: TRBV2
CDR3nt: TGTGCCAGCCGGCTAGGGAGAATCGACACTGAAGCTTTCTTT
CDR3aa: CASRLGRIDTEAFF

abundance: -
d_gene: -
j_gene: TRBJ2-1
v_gene: TRBV12-3/TRBV12-4
CDR3nt: TGTGCCAGCGGACCGAGCTCCTACAATGAGCAGTTCTTC
CDR3aa: CASGPSSYNEQFF

abundance: -
d_gene: -
j_gene: TRBJ2-5
v_gene: TRBV6-5
CDR3nt: TGTGCCAGCAGTTTGACGAGATTGGCCAAGGGCTCGGGGGAGACCCAGTACTTC
CDR3aa: CASSLTRLAKGSGETQYF

abundance: -
d_gene: -
j_gene: TRBJ1-6
v_gene: TRBV3-1
CDR3nt: TGTGCCAGCAGCCCCTATGGGGGAGGATATAATTCACCCCTCCACTTT
CDR3aa: CASSPYGGGYNSPLHF

abundance: -
d_gene: -
j_gene: TRBJ2-5
v_gene: TRBV27
CDR3nt: TGTGCCAGCAGTTATTCTGGGGCGGCCCGGGAGACCCAGTACTTC
CDR3aa: CASSYSGAARETQYF

abundance: once
d_gene: -
j_gene: TRBJ1-1
v_gene: TRBV3-1
CDR3nt: TGTGCCAGCAACCAGGGCATGAACACTGAAGCTTTCTTT
CDR3aa: CASNQGMNTEAFF

abundance: -
d_gene: TRBD2
j_gene: TRBJ2-5
v_gene: TRBV11-3
CDR3nt: TGTGCCAGCAGCTCGACTAGCGGGGGGATCGAAGAGACCCAGTACTTC
CDR3aa: CASSSTSGGIEETQYF

abundance: -
d_gene: TRBD1
j_gene: TRBJ2-7
v_gene: TRBV13
CDR3nt: TGTGCCAGCAGCTTAGAGGGACAGGCTCTCTCCTACGAGCAGTACTTC
CDR3aa: CASSLEGQALSYEQYF